This T cell receptor (beta chain) comes out of a study of a mutant IDH1 vaccine in newly diagnosed glioma. In the study overall: It was radiotherapy, temozolomide, or both that patients received previously, with most receiving both. The timing of visit V12 was week 35, and that of visit V13 was week 47.

Study conclusions and caveats: Pseudoprogression apparently tracked independently of changes in top peripheral T cell clonotypes. Vaccine-induced immune responses were detected in about 95% of patients.

Sequenced by immunoSEQ multiplex PCR; TCRdb stores in-frame clones only, minus some. The sample has tens of thousands of clones, 82% seen once. Stated time point: week 47, end of study. The content of each vaccine dose was 300 ug of mutant IDH1 20-mer peptide, and topical imiquimod accompanied it. The CDR3 sequence is 16 residues long. Germline CDR1 reads MNHEY; CDR2 reads SVGAGI. The V and J ends lost 2 bases and 0 bases respectively, with 11 bases between them. Worth noting for this clone: Its antigen is not identified.

Specimen: PBMCs, collected from a glioma patient whose treatment included an IDH1 peptide vaccine. The chain carries TRBV6-5 and TRBJ2-4; possibly TRBD1 for D (6 bases). The sequence was obtained from a man in his late teens or twenties with glioma. Some clones in this sample may be carry-over from other donors' samples. The CDR3 is CASSYGQTLAKNIQYF. Written as DNA, the CDR3 is TGTGCCAGCAGTTACGGACAGACCCTAGCCAAAAACATTCAGTACTTC.